These 8 T cell receptor beta chains share one sample of origin, sequenced in a study of shared clonotypes between healthy human individuals. Repertoires were generated with immunoSEQ multiplex PCR, while TCRdb's copy carries only in-frame clones and drops some. The profile shows 2 million to 3 million clones, 80% to 95% of them singletons. The source material was naive CD4+ T cells from PBMCs. The subset was: CD45RA+ positively selected. The receptors stem from a man younger than 35 in good health. Some clones in this sample may be carry-over from other donors' samples.

The chain recombines TRBV2 with TRBJ2-7, with TRBD2 matching 8 bases. CDR3 length: 13 residues. The V gene end was trimmed by 5 bases and the J gene end by 6 bases; junction bases not matched to a gene: 6. Per the germline V gene, CDR1 is SNHLY and CDR2 is FYNNEI. The CDR3 loop is CASSTAGVGEQYF. The CDR3 DNA reads as TGTGCCAGCAGTACAGCGGGGGTGGGCGAGCAGTACTTC.

The chain uses TRBV27 and TRBJ2-7; D remains ambiguous. Deletions cut 6 bases from V and 1 base from J, with 13 bases between. Per the germline V gene, CDR1 is MNHEY and CDR2 is SMNVEV (reference sequence). This CDR3 has 14 amino acids. CDR3 sequence reads: CASRRNRPSYEQYF. DNA for the CDR3: TGTGCCAGCAGAAGGAATCGGCCTTCCTACGAGCAGTACTTC.

The gene calls are TRBV7-8 and TRBJ2-1, with D unclear. Germline CDR1 is SGHVS and CDR2 is FQNEAQ. The CDR3 is 17 amino acids. V shed 2 bases and J shed 0 bases, with 14 bases lying between them. The DNA for the CDR3 is TGTGCCAGCAGCTTACCCACGACACCGAGCTCCTACAATGAGCAGTTCTTC. Translating gives CASSLPTTPSSYNEQFF.

The gene calls are TRBV11-2 and TRBJ1-1, with 7 bases identical to TRBD1. Germline V CDR1 and CDR2: SGHAT, FQNNGV. The CDR3 has 18 residues. Losses at the gene ends were 3 bases for V and 1 base for J; bases not matched to a gene: 14. The DNA of the CDR3 is TGTGCCAGCAGCTTTAGAATAGGACAGGTCAGGAGGAACACTGAAGCTTTCTTT. Encoded protein: CASSFRIGQVRRNTEAFF.

The CDR3 protein is CASSEVGGQGGYTF. As DNA, the CDR3 is TGTGCCAGCAGTGAAGTTGGAGGACAGGGAGGCTACACCTTC. This rearrangement joins TRBV2 to TRBJ1-2; 8 positions match TRBD1. Germline CDR1 reads SNHLY; CDR2 reads FYNNEI. The length of the CDR3 is 14 residues. Trimming at V came to 1 base and at J to 8 bases, leaving 6 bases not matched to a gene.

This clone was counted between two and nine times. The sample has other DNA sequences that encode this CDR3 too. The rearrangement joins TRBV9 to TRBJ2-3; D unclear. V lost 2 bases to trimming and J lost 0 bases, with 4 bases between them. The CDR3 contains 13 residues. Germline CDR1 SGDLS, CDR2 YYNGEE. This CDR3 reads CASSVGSTDTQYF. The CDR3, as DNA: TGTGCCAGCAGCGTGGGCAGCACAGATACGCAGTATTTT.

J is TRBJ2-7 and V is TRBV4-3; a weak D match, TRBD2 (6 bases). The germline V and J ends were trimmed by 5 bases and 5 bases, with 19 bases remaining between them. Germline values: CDR1 LGHNA, CDR2 YSLEER. The length of the CDR3 is 15 residues. CDR3 nucleotide sequence: TGCGCCAGCAGCTTCACCGGGACTCTCGGCCACGAGCAGTACTTC. Amino acids: CASSFTGTLGHEQYF.

J is TRBJ1-5 and V is TRBV4-2; D is perhaps TRBD1 (6 bases). This CDR3 has 14 residues. V dropped 3 bases and J dropped 4 bases, with 10 bases sitting between them. From germline, CDR1 is LGHNA and CDR2 YNFKEQ. As DNA, the CDR3 is TGTGCCAGCAGCCAGAGGACAGAAAATCAGCCCCAGCATTTT. Residues: CASSQRTENQPQHF.